Each of the 31 T cell receptor beta chains below was sequenced from the same sample in a study of T cell repertoires in cytomegalovirus infection. TCRdb processed the reads anew with MiXCR; each CDR3 protein has one entry. The sample has about 230,000 distinct CDR3 sequences; roughly 22% are singletons. Material: CD8+ T cells from PBMCs. These receptor sequences come from a human donor in good health (CMV status not recorded). Some clones in this sample may be carry-over from other donors' samples.

This clonotype was seen a few times. The genes are TRBV7-9 and TRBJ2-5; D could derive from TRBD1 or TRBD2 (6 bases each). CDR1 and CDR2 from the germline V gene are SEHNR and FQNEAQ (reference sequence). Deletions cut 4 bases from V and 5 bases from J, with 23 bases between. The length of the CDR3 is 17 residues. The CDR3, as DNA: TGTGCCAGCAGCTCCGTCGGGGGCCACGGGGGCTTGGAGACCCAGTACTTC. Its protein is CASSSVGGHGGLETQYF.

This clonotype appeared a few times. The CDR3 region is CASSPLLGPSYEQYF. Here the CDR3 DNA reads TGCGCCAGCAGCCCCCTTCTGGGTCCCTCCTACGAGCAGTACTTC. The V gene is TRBV4-1, the J gene TRBJ2-7; D unresolved. The CDR3 covers 15 residues. Deletions cut 4 bases from V and 0 bases from J, with 13 bases between. Germline V CDR1 and CDR2: MGHRA, YSYEKL.

This clonotype came up many times. The rearrangement uses TRBV12-3 or TRBV12-4 and TRBJ2-7, with TRBD2 identical over 8 bases. V was clipped by 5 bases and J by 1 base; unmatched bases: 7. The CDR3 sequence is 15 residues long. The CDR3 sequence: CASSDSGAPSYEQYF. The CDR3 coding sequence is TGTGCCAGCAGTGATAGCGGGGCCCCGTCCTACGAGCAGTACTTC.

As to this clonotype: This may stem from a read error, because a much larger clone lies one nucleotide away. This chain's CDR3 is CASSAVGTKAFF. In nucleotides, the CDR3 is TGTGCCAGCAGTGCCGTTGGTACTAAAGCTTTCTTT. The rearrangement joins TRBV2 to TRBJ1-1; D unresolved. Germline V lookup: CDR1 SNHLY, CDR2 FYNNEI. CDR3 length: 12 residues. V was trimmed by 4 bases and J by 9 bases, leaving 12 bases between them.

This chain uses TRBV28 with TRBJ2-7; TRBD2 is a possible D gene (5 bases). This CDR3 contains 12 residues. CDR1 is MDHEN and CDR2 is SYDVKM in the germline V gene. Between the trimmed V and J ends, which lost 6 bases and 5 bases, there was a span of 11 bases. The CDR3 region is CASRAPGDEQYF. The CDR3 DNA is TGTGCCAGCAGGGCCCCCGGGGACGAGCAGTACTTC.

The chain carries TRBV19 and TRBJ1-1; D uncertain. CDR1 is LNHDA and CDR2 is SQIVND in the germline V gene (reference sequence). The CDR3 has 14 amino acids. V dropped 3 bases and J dropped 4 bases, with 12 bases sitting between them. In DNA form, the CDR3 reads TGTGCCAGTAGTATGGTGGAAGGAGCCACTGAAGCTTTCTTT. Protein product: CASSMVEGATEAFF.

This chain uses TRBV5-1 with TRBJ1-1; D possibly corresponds to TRBD1 (5 bases). CDR3 size: 12 residues. Germline V lookup: CDR1 SGHRS, CDR2 YFSETQ. Trimming took 2 bases from V and 10 from J, leaving 12 bases between them. Written as DNA, the CDR3 is TGCGCCAGCAGCTTTGAAACGGGGACAGCTTTCTTT. Translating it yields CASSFETGTAFF.

The chain links TRBV20-1 to TRBJ1-4; 9 bases agree with TRBD1. CDR1 is DFQATT and CDR2 is SNEGSKA in the germline V gene (reference sequence). This CDR3 is 16 amino acids long. Trimming took 5 bases from V and 1 from J; bases not matched to a gene: 8. CDR3 sequence (DNA): TGCAGTGCTTATACGGACAGGGGCGGAACTAATGAAAAACTGTTTTTT. Translated, it gives CSAYTDRGGTNEKLFF.

The chain combines TRBV27 with TRBJ1-1; 7 positions agree with TRBD1. Germline V gene sequence: CDR1 MNHEY, CDR2 SMNVEV (reference sequence). V gave up 2 bases and J gave up 7 bases; unmatched junction bases: 4. The length of the CDR3 is 13 residues. The CDR3 loop is CASSLTGAHEAFF. DNA for the CDR3: TGTGCCAGCAGTTTAACAGGGGCGCATGAAGCTTTCTTT.

This clonotype was recorded many times. The genes are TRBV7-8 and TRBJ2-1; D may be TRBD1 (5 bases). The CDR3 has 15 residues. Germline-derived CDR1 and CDR2 are SGHVS and FQNEAQ. V lost 3 bases and J 8 bases, leaving 17 bases between the germline ends. The CDR3 here is CASSFRDRPLDEQFF. The CDR3 region has the DNA TGTGCCAGCAGCTTCAGGGATAGGCCTTTGGATGAGCAGTTCTTC. The variable domain in full, with the rest retrieved from reference TRBV7-8 and TRBJ2-1, is GAGVSQSPRYKVAKRGQDVALRCDPISGHVSLFWYQQALGQGPEFLTYFQNEAQLDKSGLPSDRFFAERPEGSVSTLKIQRTQQEDSAVYLCASSFRDRPLDEQFFGPGTRLTVL.

The genes are TRBV12-5 and TRBJ1-5; D is undetermined. Germline assignment: CDR1 LGHNT and CDR2 FRNRAP. V gave up 1 base and J gave up 2 bases, with 9 bases separating them. The CDR3 contains 15 residues. The CDR3 region is CASGLAGRGNQPQHF. CDR3 nucleotides: TGTGCTAGTGGTTTGGCGGGTCGGGGCAATCAGCCCCAGCATTTT.

This clonotype has just a few counts. This sequence joins TRBV29-1 and TRBJ1-1; a possible D gene is TRBD1 (5 bases). Per germline, CDR1 SQVTM and CDR2 ANQGSEA. This CDR3 is built from 10 residues. V dropped 7 bases and J dropped 10 bases, with 13 bases sitting between them. CDR3 DNA sequence: TGCAGCGCCGAGGCCGGGGGAGCTTTCTTT. Its translation: CSAEAGGAFF. Filled out from reference TRBV29-1 and TRBJ1-1, the complete variable domain reads SAVISQKPSRDICQRGTSLTIQCQVDSQVTMMFWYRQQPGQSLTLIATANQGSEATYESGFVIDKFPISRPNLTFSTLTVSNMSPEDSSIYLCSAEAGGAFFGQGTRLTVV.

The V call is TRBV3-1, the J call TRBJ1-5; possible D gene TRBD1, 5 bases. V lost 0 bases and J lost 7, with 13 bases in between. Germline assignment: CDR1 LGHDT and CDR2 YNNKEL (reference sequence). This CDR3 contains 15 residues. The CDR3 DNA reads TGTGCCAGCAGCCAAGATATGGGGGTTAGGCAGCCCCAGCATTTT. It is translated as CASSQDMGVRQPQHF.

The sample holds many counts of this clonotype. The chain couples TRBV10-2 to TRBJ2-3; 13 bases are a match to TRBD2. The V gene's germline CDR1 is WSHSY and CDR2 SAAADI. The length of the CDR3 is 14 residues. The J segment lost 14 bases and the V segment lost 8 bases, leaving 13 bases of the junction unmatched. In DNA form, the CDR3 reads TGCGCCAGCTACTCCGGGACTAGCGGGACCTGGGGGTATTTT. Protein: CASYSGTSGTWGYF.

V and J are TRBV27 and TRBJ1-5, with D uncertain. The CDR3 totals 15 residues. Trimming cost V 0 bases and J 0 bases, with 6 bases left between them. CDR1 and CDR2 (germline): MNHEY, SMNVEV (reference sequence). This CDR3 is CASSLSAPSNQPQHF. The CDR3 nucleotides read TGTGCCAGCAGTTTATCGGCACCTAGCAATCAGCCCCAGCATTTT.

There are a few counts of this clonotype. This chain links TRBV14 with TRBJ2-1; 9 positions match TRBD2. This CDR3 is 17 amino acids long. Trimming cost V 1 base and J 5 bases; bases outside gene matches: 9. Per the germline V gene, CDR1 is SGHDN and CDR2 is FVKESK. The CDR3 loop is CASSQALASGANNEQFF. As DNA, the CDR3 is TGTGCCAGCAGCCAAGCGTTGGCTAGCGGGGCGAACAATGAGCAGTTCTTC.

This clonotype was seen a few times. The V call is TRBV28, the J call TRBJ1-5, with 10 bases matching TRBD1. The junction had 10 bases not matched to a gene; V was cut back by 6 bases and J by 5 bases. The germline CDR1 and CDR2 sequences are MDHEN and SYDVKM. The CDR3 spans 16 residues. The CDR3 is CASSPTDRGLYQPQHF. The CDR3 DNA sequence: TGTGCCAGCAGCCCTACTGACAGGGGGCTCTATCAGCCCCAGCATTTT.

Only a few counts were recorded for this clonotype. The chain links TRBV7-8 to TRBJ2-3; 10 bases align to TRBD1. Unmatched junction bases numbered 4, after V lost 2 bases and J lost 5 bases. The germline V gene encodes CDR1 SGHVS and CDR2 FQNEAQ. The CDR3 spans 15 residues. CDR3 in amino acids: CASSLWDRGEDTQYF. DNA for the CDR3: TGTGCCAGCAGCTTATGGGACAGGGGAGAAGATACGCAGTATTTT.

This clonotype was recorded a few times. The rearrangement uses TRBV9 and TRBJ1-6; maybe TRBD1 (6 bases). CDR1 is SGDLS, CDR2 YYNGEE, per germline. CDR3 length: 14 residues. Deletions cut 0 bases from V and 12 bases from J, with 13 bases between. DNA of the CDR3: TGTGCCAGCAGCGTAGCTCGGGGGCATGGACCCCTCCACTTT. Protein sequence: CASSVARGHGPLHF.

In this sample, this clonotype turned up a few times. This chain connects TRBV2 to TRBJ2-7; D is perhaps TRBD1 (5 bases). V lost 9 bases and J lost 3, with 12 bases in between. CDR1 is SNHLY and CDR2 is FYNNEI in the germline V gene. CDR3 length: 12 amino acids. CDR3 sequence: CARRTTYYEQYF. CDR3 nucleotide sequence: TGTGCCAGGCGGACAACGTACTACGAGCAGTACTTC.

This clonotype was recorded a few times. The chain's CDR3 is CSARGPLAGALMRSYNEQFF. CDR3 sequence (DNA): TGCAGTGCTAGAGGACCCCTAGCGGGTGCACTGATGCGCTCCTACAATGAGCAGTTCTTC. This chain joins TRBV20-1 and TRBJ2-1, with 8 bases that match TRBD2. V was pared by 1 base and J by 0 bases, with 17 bases of the junction left unmatched. Looked up from germline, CDR1 is DFQATT and CDR2 is SNEGSKA (reference sequence). This CDR3 contains 20 residues.

This clonotype was counted only a few times. V and J are TRBV29-1 and TRBJ2-3; possible D gene TRBD2, 5 bases. The CDR3 is 15 amino acids. V lost 4 bases and J 4 bases, leaving 18 bases between the germline ends. Germline lookup yields CDR1 SQVTM and CDR2 ANQGSEA. CDR3 loop: CSVVPAWGSADTQYF. The CDR3 bases are TGCAGCGTTGTCCCGGCGTGGGGTAGCGCAGATACGCAGTATTTT.

In this sample, this clonotype turned up a few times. The genes are TRBV6-5 and TRBJ1-1; 9 nucleotides match TRBD1. CDR1 is MNHEY, CDR2 SVGAGI, per germline. This CDR3 spans 15 amino acids. V lost 5 bases and J lost 5; bases outside the gene matches: 9. The CDR3 spells CASSQYRGLGTEAFF. For the CDR3, the DNA is TGTGCCAGCAGTCAGTACAGGGGGCTCGGGACTGAAGCTTTCTTT.

The chain has TRBV28 and TRBJ2-7; TRBD1 or TRBD2 may be the D gene (6 bases each). The CDR3 has 14 residues. The V end lost 6 bases, the J end lost 4 bases, and 16 bases lay between the germline ends. Germline loops: CDR1 MDHEN, CDR2 SYDVKM. The chain's CDR3 is CASSLSGGGYEQYF. For the CDR3, the DNA is TGTGCCAGCAGCCTCTCTGGAGGGGGGTACGAGCAGTACTTC.

This sequence joins TRBV29-1 and TRBJ1-2; D is undetermined. From germline, CDR1 is SQVTM and CDR2 ANQGSEA. Trimming shortened V by 7 bases and J by 7 bases, and 19 bases separated the two germline ends. The CDR3 runs 13 residues. The CDR3 spells CSAIPTTRFGYTF. In DNA form, the CDR3 reads TGCAGCGCCATCCCCACAACTCGGTTTGGCTACACCTTC.

The chain uses TRBV27 and TRBJ1-2; 8 bases fit TRBD1. This CDR3 comprises 15 residues. V lost 4 bases and J lost 7; bases outside the gene matches: 11. Per germline, CDR1 MNHEY and CDR2 SMNVEV (reference sequence). CDR3: CASSSSAGGSSGYTF. CDR3 DNA: TGTGCCAGCAGTTCCTCGGCAGGGGGCTCAAGTGGCTACACCTTC.

This clonotype came up a few times. The chain is built from TRBV28 and TRBJ1-3; no definite D call. V lost 3 bases and J lost 4, with 10 bases in between. The CDR3 covers 14 residues. Germline V gene lookup returns CDR1 MDHEN and CDR2 SYDVKM. CDR3 in amino acids: CASSLSLRGNTIYF. The DNA of the CDR3 is TGTGCCAGCAGTTTGTCCCTACGAGGAAACACCATATATTTT. Supplemented by reference TRBV28 and TRBJ1-3, the full variable domain reads DVKVTQSSRYLVKRTGEKVFLECVQDMDHENMFWYRQDPGLGLRLIYFSYDVKMKEKGDIPEGYSVSREKKERFSLILESASTNQTSMYLCASSLSLRGNTIYFGEGSWLTVV.

This clonotype showed up just a few times. This sequence joins TRBV28 and TRBJ1-5; possible D gene TRBD1, 6 bases. CDR3 length: 19 amino acids. The V and J ends lost 3 bases and 5 bases respectively, with 26 bases between them. The V gene's germline CDR1 is MDHEN and CDR2 SYDVKM. The CDR3 DNA sequence: TGTGCCAGCAGTTTGGCGAGGGGGTTGGGGAATATGGGCGATCAGCCCCAGCATTTT. It codes for CASSLARGLGNMGDQPQHF.

This clonotype was recorded a few times. This CDR3 is CASFWDNEQFF. The CDR3 nucleotides read TGTGCCAGCTTTTGGGATAATGAGCAGTTCTTC. The gene calls are TRBV2 and TRBJ2-1; D is unresolved. The CDR3 extends over 11 amino acids. CDR1 is SNHLY and CDR2 is FYNNEI in the germline V gene. Trimming pared 8 bases from V and 7 bases from J, leaving 9 bases between.

The V call is TRBV7-3, the J call TRBJ2-1; D perhaps matches TRBD2 (7 bases). The CDR3 is 13 amino acids. In germline, CDR1 is SGHTA, CDR2 FQGTGA. The ends were cut back, 5 bases at V and 6 bases at J, with 11 bases in the middle. CDR3 DNA sequence: TGTGCCAGCAGCGGGGGGGGGCCCAATGAGCAGTTCTTC. Translation gives CASSGGGPNEQFF. The full variable domain, in which reference TRBV7-3 and TRBJ2-1 provide the parts outside the CDR3, is GAGVSQTPSNKVTEKGKYVELRCDPISGHTALYWYRQSLGQGPEFLIYFQGTGAADDSGLPNDRFFAVRPEGSVSTLKIQRTERGDSAVYLCASSGGGPNEQFFGPGTRLTVL.

This clonotype was counted only a few times. The chain couples TRBV6-2 or TRBV6-3 to TRBJ2-7, with 7 bases lining up with TRBD1. Germline CDR1 reads MNHEY; CDR2 reads SVGEGT. This CDR3 region has 11 residues. Germline trimming cut 0 bases from V and 12 bases from J; bases unmatched to any gene: 2. CDR3 sequence reads: CASSYSGQPYF. The DNA of the CDR3 is TGTGCCAGCAGTTACTCGGGACAGCCGTACTTC.